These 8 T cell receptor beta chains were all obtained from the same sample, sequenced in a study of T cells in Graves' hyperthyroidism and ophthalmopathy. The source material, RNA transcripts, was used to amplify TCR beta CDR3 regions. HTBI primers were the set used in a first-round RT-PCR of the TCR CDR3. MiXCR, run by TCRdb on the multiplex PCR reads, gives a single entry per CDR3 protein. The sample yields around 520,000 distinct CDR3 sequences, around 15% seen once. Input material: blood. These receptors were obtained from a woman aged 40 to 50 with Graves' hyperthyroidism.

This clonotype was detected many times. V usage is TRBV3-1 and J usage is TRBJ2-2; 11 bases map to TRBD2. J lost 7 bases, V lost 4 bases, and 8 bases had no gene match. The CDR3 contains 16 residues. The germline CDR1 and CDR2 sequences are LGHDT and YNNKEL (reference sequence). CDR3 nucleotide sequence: TGTGCCAGCAGCCGAGGAACTAGCGGGAGTGTCGGGGAGCTGTTTTTT. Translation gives CASSRGTSGSVGELFF.

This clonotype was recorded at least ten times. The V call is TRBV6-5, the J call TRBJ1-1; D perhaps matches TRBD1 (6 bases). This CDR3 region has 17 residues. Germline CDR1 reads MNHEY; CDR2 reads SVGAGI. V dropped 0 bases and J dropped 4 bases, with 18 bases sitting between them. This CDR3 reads CASSYSWTVAGSTEAFF. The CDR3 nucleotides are TGTGCCAGCAGTTACTCGTGGACAGTCGCAGGGTCCACTGAAGCTTTCTTT.

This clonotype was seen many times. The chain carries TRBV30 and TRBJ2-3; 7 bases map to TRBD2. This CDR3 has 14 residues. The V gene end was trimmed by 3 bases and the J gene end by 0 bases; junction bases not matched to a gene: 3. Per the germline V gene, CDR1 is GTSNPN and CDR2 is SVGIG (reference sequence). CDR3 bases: TGTGCCTGGAGGCTAGCGGCTAGCACAGATACGCAGTATTTT. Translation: CAWRLAASTDTQYF.

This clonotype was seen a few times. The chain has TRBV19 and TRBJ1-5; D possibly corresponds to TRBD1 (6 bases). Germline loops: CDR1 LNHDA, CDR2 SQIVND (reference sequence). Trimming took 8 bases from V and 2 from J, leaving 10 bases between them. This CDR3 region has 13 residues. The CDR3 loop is CASAGVGNQPQHF. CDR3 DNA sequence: TGTGCCAGTGCAGGGGTGGGCAATCAGCCCCAGCATTTT.

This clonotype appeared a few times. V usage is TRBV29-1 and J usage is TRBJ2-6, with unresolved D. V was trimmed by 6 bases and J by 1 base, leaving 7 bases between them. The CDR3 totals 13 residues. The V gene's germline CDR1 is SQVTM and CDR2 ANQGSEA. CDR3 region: CSVSWSGANVLTF. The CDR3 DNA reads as TGCAGCGTGAGTTGGTCTGGGGCCAACGTCCTGACTTTC.

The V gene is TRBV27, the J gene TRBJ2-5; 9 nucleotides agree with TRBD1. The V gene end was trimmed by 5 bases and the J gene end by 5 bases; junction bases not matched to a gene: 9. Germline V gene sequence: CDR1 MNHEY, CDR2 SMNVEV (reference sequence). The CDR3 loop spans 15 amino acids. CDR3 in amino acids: CASSPQGAGGETQYF. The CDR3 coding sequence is TGTGCCAGCAGTCCACAGGGGGCAGGGGGGGAGACCCAGTACTTC.

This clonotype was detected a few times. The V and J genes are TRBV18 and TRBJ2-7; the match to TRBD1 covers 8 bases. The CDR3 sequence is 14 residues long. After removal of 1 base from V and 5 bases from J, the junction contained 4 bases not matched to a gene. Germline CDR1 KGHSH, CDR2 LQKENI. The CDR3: CASSPLSDRDEQYF. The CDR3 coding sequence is TGTGCCAGCTCACCACTGTCGGACAGGGACGAGCAGTACTTC. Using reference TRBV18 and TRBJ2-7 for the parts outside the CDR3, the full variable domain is NAGVMQNPRHLVRRRGQEARLRCSPMKGHSHVYWYRQLPEEGLKFMVYLQKENIIDESGMPKERFSAEFPKEGPSILRIQQVVRGDSAAYFCASSPLSDRDEQYFGPGTRLTVT.

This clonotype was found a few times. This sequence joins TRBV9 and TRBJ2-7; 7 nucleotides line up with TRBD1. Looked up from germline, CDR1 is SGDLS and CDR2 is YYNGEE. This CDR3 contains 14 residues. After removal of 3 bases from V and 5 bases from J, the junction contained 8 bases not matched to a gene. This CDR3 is CASSAWTGDDEQYF. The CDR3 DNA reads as TGTGCCAGCAGCGCCTGGACAGGCGATGACGAGCAGTACTTC.